One sample yielded the 18 T cell receptor beta chains listed below, sequenced in a study of cytomegalovirus exposure and HLA in healthy donors. PCR was performed using 60 Vbeta and 13 Jbeta primers. Clones were read by immunoSEQ multiplex PCR, and TCRdb kept only the in-frame ones, dropping some. Of 140,000 or so clones listed, about 80% are singletons. The sequenced sample consisted of PBMCs. These receptor sequences come from a female donor in good health and CMV-seronegative.

The chain uses TRBV6-1 and TRBJ1-2, with 7 bases that match TRBD1. The CDR3 is 15 residues long. Germline trimming cut 6 bases from V and 0 bases from J; bases unmatched to any gene: 7. Germline-derived CDR1 and CDR2 are MNHNS and SASEGT. The CDR3 region is CASRPQGTANYGYTF. DNA of the CDR3: TGTGCCAGCAGACCACAGGGGACGGCTAACTATGGCTACACCTTC.

Comments on this clone: The junction and the germline gene differ at one end; a read error may be behind it. The rearrangement joins TRBV5-1 to TRBJ1-1; no reliable D call. The CDR3 loop spans 11 amino acids. Per the germline V gene, CDR1 is SGHRS and CDR2 is YFSETQ. The CDR3 reads CASSLGEKSTF. CDR3 bases: TGCGCCAGCAGCTTGGGTGAAAAGAGTACTTTT.

The chain joins TRBV5-1 to TRBJ2-7; D gene uncertain. The CDR3 extends over 14 amino acids. The germline V gene has CDR1 SGHRS and CDR2 YFSETQ. Trimming stripped 4 bases from V and 7 bases from J, with 18 bases between. DNA for the CDR3: TGCGCCAGCAGCCAATCCCTGACTGCGGCTGAGCAGTACTTC. Residues: CASSQSLTAAEQYF.

The chain recombines TRBV28 with TRBJ1-5, with TRBD1 matching 7 bases. CDR3 length: 16 residues. With V trimmed by 7 bases and J by 1 base, 10 bases remained unmatched. CDR1 and CDR2 (germline): MDHEN, SYDVKM. The CDR3 nucleotides read TGTGCCAGCACTCGACAGGGAGAAGGGAGCAATCAGCCCCAGCATTTT. Translating gives CASTRQGEGSNQPQHF.

This rearrangement joins TRBV30 to TRBJ2-2; the match to TRBD2 covers 10 bases. From germline, CDR1 is GTSNPN and CDR2 SVGIG (reference sequence). The CDR3 is 16 residues long. Trimming at V came to 3 bases and at J to 4 bases, leaving 8 bases not matched to a gene. The CDR3 nucleotides read TGTGCCTGGAGAGCGGGGGGGCGCGTTGGCACCGGGGAGCTGTTTTTT. Translating gives CAWRAGGRVGTGELFF.

The chain uses TRBV6-1 and TRBJ1-6, with a possible D match to TRBD1 (5 bases). V was cut by 6 bases and J by 6 bases, with 12 bases left in between. Germline lookup yields CDR1 MNHNS and CDR2 SASEGT. CDR3 length: 14 amino acids. The CDR3 is CASRETAFNSPLHF. The CDR3 nucleotides are TGTGCCAGCAGGGAGACAGCGTTTAATTCACCCCTCCACTTT.

The rearrangement uses TRBV4-2 and TRBJ2-2, with TRBD2 identical over 8 bases. Germline-derived CDR1 and CDR2 are LGHNA and YNFKEQ. The CDR3 covers 17 residues. Germline trimming cut 1 base from V and 7 bases from J; bases unmatched to any gene: 11. CDR3 in amino acids: CASSQALTGGQGGELFF. CDR3 sequence (DNA): TGTGCCAGCAGCCAAGCCTTAACGGGGGGGCAAGGCGGGGAGCTGTTTTTT.

CDR3 bases: TGTGCCAGCAGCTCCGGACAGTTCTCTGGAAACACCATATATTTT. This sequence encodes CASSSGQFSGNTIYF. The gene calls are TRBV28 and TRBJ1-3; maybe TRBD1 (6 bases). The CDR3 loop spans 15 amino acids. V lost 6 bases, J lost 0 bases, and 12 bases lay in between. In germline, CDR1 is MDHEN, CDR2 SYDVKM. Complete variable domain (other parts from reference TRBV28 and TRBJ1-3): DVKVTQSSRYLVKRTGEKVFLECVQDMDHENMFWYRQDPGLGLRLIYFSYDVKMKEKGDIPEGYSVSREKKERFSLILESASTNQTSMYLCASSSGQFSGNTIYFGEGSWLTVV.

DNA for the CDR3: TGTGCCAGCAGTGAACGGCAGGGAGGCTATGGCTACACCTTC. Protein sequence: CASSERQGGYGYTF. The chain joins TRBV6-1 to TRBJ1-2, with TRBD1 as a possible D gene (5 bases). The germline gives CDR1 MNHNS, CDR2 SASEGT. CDR3 length: 14 residues. V shed 2 bases and J shed 4 bases, with 11 bases lying between them.

Concerning this clone: The junction shows a germline mismatch at one end, possibly a read error. Here the CDR3 DNA reads TGTTCCAGCAGCTTATCGAGGGATGAGCAGTTCTTC. This sequence encodes CSSSLSRDEQFF. V gene TRBV7-9 combines with J gene TRBJ2-1, with D perhaps TRBD2 (5 bases). The germline gives CDR1 SEHNR, CDR2 FQNEAQ (reference sequence). The CDR3 totals 12 residues.

Only one count was recorded for this clone. The chain combines TRBV27 with TRBJ1-3; no reliable D call. Germline CDR1 is MNHEY and CDR2 is SMNVEV (reference sequence). The CDR3 contains 14 residues. The germline V and J ends were trimmed by 2 bases and 3 bases, with 8 bases remaining between them. The CDR3: CASSLGVSGNTIYF. The CDR3 coding sequence is TGTGCCAGCAGTTTAGGTGTCAGTGGAAACACCATATATTTT.

This chain connects TRBV7-9 to TRBJ2-5, with D possibly being TRBD2 (5 bases). Germline lookup yields CDR1 SEHNR and CDR2 FQNEAQ (reference sequence). V lost 8 bases, J lost 4 bases, and 5 bases lay in between. This CDR3 comprises 10 residues. The CDR3 here is CASEGETQYF. For the CDR3, the DNA is TGTGCCAGCGAGGGAGAGACCCAGTACTTC.

The gene calls are TRBV28 and TRBJ1-5; no reliable D call. The length of the CDR3 is 16 residues. Germline CDR1 reads MDHEN; CDR2 reads SYDVKM. V was pared by 4 bases and J by 6 bases, with 19 bases between. CDR3 in amino acids: CASSSESNLRTQPQHF. As DNA, the CDR3 is TGTGCCAGCAGTTCGGAGTCGAACCTCCGAACTCAGCCCCAGCATTTT.

The chain combines TRBV6-1 with TRBJ1-1; TRBD1 matches at 11 bases. CDR1 is MNHNS, CDR2 SASEGT, per germline. V lost 5 bases, J lost 4 bases, and 3 bases stayed unmatched. The CDR3 consists of 14 residues. In nucleotides, the CDR3 is TGTGCCAGCAGTCCGGACAGGGGGCCCACTGAAGCTTTCTTT. Residues: CASSPDRGPTEAFF.

CDR3 DNA sequence: TGTGCCAGCAGCTTAGGGCCGAATCCCTACGAGCAGTACTTC. Translated, it gives CASSLGPNPYEQYF. The chain carries TRBV7-2 and TRBJ2-7; D gene ambiguous. In germline, CDR1 is SGHTA, CDR2 FQGNSA. Trimming stripped 1 base from V and 2 bases from J, with 9 bases between. The CDR3 extends over 14 amino acids.

J is TRBJ1-1 and V is TRBV5-4, with a possible D match to TRBD1 (5 bases). There are 14 residues in the CDR3. Trimming removed 0 bases at V and 6 bases at J, with 12 bases between. Germline loops: CDR1 SGHNT, CDR2 YYREEE (reference sequence). The CDR3 is CASSLERGGAEAFF. CDR3 DNA: TGTGCCAGCAGCTTGGAGCGTGGGGGGGCTGAAGCTTTCTTT.

The chain employs TRBV5-1 and TRBJ2-7, with TRBD1 matching 9 bases. The V gene end was trimmed by 5 bases and the J gene end by 2 bases; junction bases not matched to a gene: 5. Germline V lookup: CDR1 SGHRS, CDR2 YFSETQ. This CDR3 spans 14 amino acids. CDR3 sequence reads: CASRPGTGPYEQYF. CDR3 sequence (DNA): TGCGCCAGCAGGCCCGGGACAGGGCCCTACGAGCAGTACTTC.

This clone was seen a single time. The chain couples TRBV19 to TRBJ2-3; TRBD2 matches at 7 bases. This CDR3 has 13 residues. The V gene's germline CDR1 is LNHDA and CDR2 SQIVND (reference sequence). Losses at the gene ends were 9 bases for V and 1 base for J; bases not matched to a gene: 4. This CDR3 reads CARGGGGTDTQYF. The CDR3 DNA follows: TGTGCCAGGGGGGGAGGGGGCACAGATACGCAGTATTTT.